This is a list of T cell receptor beta chains from one sample in a study of blood T cell repertoires in COVID-19. Some clones are missing from TCRdb's copy, which holds only in-frame ones; the method was immunoSEQ multiplex PCR. The sample lists about 170,000 clones, approximately 86% seen once, with roughly 2.4% in the top ten. The sample was peripheral blood. The receptors come from a woman aged 80 or over with COVID-19, enrolled during active disease. The CDR3 runs from the conserved cysteine through the conserved F or W. The D gene is left open where the match is weak. The size entry is marked missing in some rows and otherwise reads once, few, many or a size class.

J: TRBJ1-2
V: TRBV24-1
size: NA
D: NA
CDR3: CATSGRGGGYTF
DNA: TGTGCCACCAGTGGACGGGGGGGAGGCTACACCTTC

J: TRBJ1-5
V: TRBV2
size: few
D: TRBD1
CDR3: CASNDGTGNSNQPQHF
DNA: TGTGCCAGCAACGATGGGACAGGGAATAGCAATCAGCCCCAGCATTTT

J: TRBJ2-2
V: TRBV14
size: few
D: TRBD1
CDR3: CASSQGSQTGGKAGELFF
DNA: TGTGCCAGCAGCCAAGGTTCACAGACAGGGGGCAAGGCCGGGGAGCTGTTTTTT

J: TRBJ1-2
V: TRBV6-5
size: once
D: NA
CDR3: CASRPPGFDYGYTF
DNA: TGTGCCAGCAGACCCCCAGGATTTGACTATGGCTACACCTTC

J: TRBJ1-2
V: TRBV7-2
size: NA
D: TRBD1
CDR3: CASSLAGTGGRGYTF
DNA: TGTGCCAGCAGCTTAGCTGGGACAGGGGGCCGGGGCTACACCTTC

J: TRBJ1-3
V: TRBV2
size: once
D: TRBD1
CDR3: CASGDRLLSGNTIYF
DNA: TGTGCCAGCGGGGACAGGCTCCTCTCTGGAAACACCATATATTTT

J: TRBJ2-7
V: TRBV7-2
size: NA
D: NA
CDR3: CASSFGGRYEQYF
DNA: TGTGCCAGCAGCTTTGGGGGCCGATACGAGCAGTACTTC

J: TRBJ1-5
V: TRBV16
size: NA
D: NA
CDR3: CASSLSGSYNQPQHF
DNA: TGTGCCAGCAGCCTCAGCGGATCTTACAATCAGCCCCAGCATTTT

J: TRBJ2-1
V: TRBV9
size: NA
D: NA
CDR3: CASSVGTRTYNEQFF
DNA: TGTGCCAGCAGCGTAGGGACACGCACCTACAATGAGCAGTTCTTC

J: TRBJ2-5
V: TRBV29-1
size: NA
D: NA
CDR3: CSVYYHQETQYF
DNA: TGCAGTGTGTACTACCACCAAGAGACCCAGTACTTC

J: TRBJ2-1
V: TRBV19
size: NA
D: TRBD2
CDR3: CASSIGLARVAEQFF
DNA: TGTGCCAGTAGTATCGGACTAGCTAGGGTGGCTGAGCAGTTCTTC

J: TRBJ1-5
V: TRBV21-1
size: NA
D: NA
CDR3: CASTLGQSSNQPQHF
DNA: TGTGCCAGCACCTTGGGACAGAGTAGCAATCAGCCCCAGCATTTT

J: TRBJ2-1
V: TRBV6-2/TRBV6-3
size: NA
D: NA
CDR3: CASSYSNGIREQFF
DNA: TGTGCCAGCAGTTACTCGAACGGGATTCGTGAGCAGTTCTTC

J: TRBJ1-5
V: TRBV20-1
size: NA
D: NA
CDR3: CSASKTTGGYSNQPQHF
DNA: TGCAGTGCTAGTAAAACGACAGGCGGCTATAGCAATCAGCCCCAGCATTTT

J: TRBJ1-3
V: TRBV10-3
size: NA
D: NA
CDR3: CAISTVNTIYF
DNA: TGTGCCATCAGTACGGTGAACACCATATATTTT

J: TRBJ2-7
V: TRBV27
size: NA
D: NA
CDR3: CASTPRDSSYEQYF
DNA: TGTGCCAGCACCCCCCGGGACTCATCCTACGAGCAGTACTTC

J: TRBJ2-1
V: TRBV11-1
size: NA
D: NA
CDR3: CASSQRRLQYNEQFF
DNA: TGTGCCAGCAGCCAACGGAGACTCCAATACAATGAGCAGTTCTTC

J: TRBJ2-3
V: TRBV6-5
size: once
D: TRBD2
CDR3: CASSYSPSGTRGTQYF
DNA: TGTGCCAGCAGTTACTCCCCTAGCGGGACCAGGGGTACGCAGTATTTT

J: TRBJ1-6
V: TRBV7-2
size: NA
D: NA
CDR3: CASSFGTRGNSPLHF
DNA: TGTGCCAGCAGCTTCGGTACCAGGGGTAATTCACCCCTCCACTTT

J: TRBJ2-1
V: TRBV7-3
size: NA
D: NA
CDR3: CASSLIFGVSYNEQFF
DNA: TGTGCCAGCAGCTTAATATTTGGAGTATCCTACAATGAGCAGTTCTTC

J: TRBJ2-5
V: TRBV7-9
size: many
D: TRBD2
CDR3: CASSPGLAGGETQYF
DNA: TGTGCCAGCAGCCCCGGACTAGCGGGTGGAGAGACCCAGTACTTC

J: TRBJ1-1
V: TRBV7-2
size: once
D: NA
CDR3: CASSLAQVSTEAFF
DNA: TGTGCCAGCAGCTTAGCGCAGGTTTCCACTGAAGCTTTCTTT

J: TRBJ2-1
V: TRBV5-5
size: NA
D: NA
CDR3: CASSSPGSEANEQFF
DNA: TGTGCCAGCAGCTCCCCGGGATCAGAGGCTAATGAGCAGTTCTTC

J: TRBJ2-7
V: TRBV5-4
size: NA
D: TRBD2
CDR3: CASRPEGLAVEQYF
DNA: TGTGCCAGCCGACCCGAGGGACTAGCGGTCGAGCAGTACTTC

J: TRBJ1-1
V: TRBV29-1
size: NA
D: NA
CDR3: CSADQGLNTEAFF
DNA: TGCAGCGCCGACCAGGGGTTGAACACTGAAGCTTTCTTT

J: TRBJ1-3
V: TRBV7-9
size: NA
D: TRBD1
CDR3: CASSRGTDSGNTIYF
DNA: TGTGCCAGCAGCCGCGGGACAGACTCTGGAAACACCATATATTTT

J: TRBJ1-2
V: TRBV4-2
size: few
D: TRBD1
CDR3: CASQQGDGYTF
DNA: TGTGCCAGCCAACAGGGGGATGGCTACACCTTC

J: TRBJ2-7
V: TRBV7-2
size: NA
D: TRBD1
CDR3: CASSQRTGRSSYEQYF
DNA: TGTGCCAGCAGCCAAAGGACAGGGCGAAGCTCCTACGAGCAGTACTTC

J: TRBJ1-4
V: TRBV6-1
size: once
D: NA
CDR3: CASGEQGNEKLFF
DNA: TGTGCCAGCGGTGAACAGGGTAATGAAAAACTGTTTTTT

J: TRBJ1-2
V: TRBV28
size: NA
D: NA
CDR3: CASRRIEYGYTF
DNA: TGTGCCAGCAGGAGAATCGAATATGGCTACACCTTC

J: TRBJ2-7
V: TRBV20-1
size: NA
D: TRBD2
CDR3: CSASKLAGAGSYEQYF
DNA: TGCAGTGCTAGTAAGCTAGCGGGAGCGGGTTCCTACGAGCAGTACTTC

J: TRBJ1-1
V: TRBV25-1
size: NA
D: NA
CDR3: CASSEYPVGGRTEAFF
DNA: TGTGCCAGCAGTGAATACCCCGTGGGAGGGAGGACTGAAGCTTTCTTT

J: TRBJ2-7
V: TRBV5-4
size: NA
D: TRBD1
CDR3: CASSSDRYSYEQYF
DNA: TGTGCCAGCAGCTCGGACAGGTATTCCTACGAGCAGTACTTC

J: TRBJ1-3
V: TRBV28
size: NA
D: NA
CDR3: CASSFEGWRGLGNTIYF
DNA: TGTGCCAGCAGTTTTGAAGGTTGGAGGGGCCTTGGAAACACCATATATTTT

J: TRBJ2-5
V: TRBV9
size: NA
D: TRBD1
CDR3: CASSVAGQGETQYF
DNA: TGTGCCAGCAGCGTAGCCGGACAGGGAGAGACCCAGTACTTC

J: TRBJ2-7
V: TRBV28
size: NA
D: TRBD2
CDR3: CASSPGTSGTYEQYF
DNA: TGTGCCAGCAGTCCCGGGACTAGCGGGACGTACGAGCAGTACTTC

J: TRBJ2-3
V: TRBV13
size: NA
D: TRBD2
CDR3: CASSDTTPGGETDTQYF
DNA: TGTGCCAGCAGCGATACCACCCCGGGAGGAGAAACAGATACGCAGTATTTT

J: TRBJ1-5
V: TRBV6-5
size: NA
D: NA
CDR3: CASSPTRGGPLPQHF
DNA: TGTGCCAGCAGTCCGACCCGGGGAGGCCCGCTGCCCCAGCATTTT

J: TRBJ1-1
V: TRBV7-8
size: NA
D: NA
CDR3: CASSLINRGGGTEAFF
DNA: TGTGCCAGCAGCTTAATTAATAGGGGGGGAGGGACTGAAGCTTTCTTT

J: TRBJ2-7
V: TRBV28
size: NA
D: NA
CDR3: CASSSGLTYEQYF
DNA: TGTGCCAGCAGTTCCGGACTGACATACGAGCAGTACTTC

J: TRBJ1-5
V: TRBV19
size: NA
D: NA
CDR3: CASGLGGTQPQHF
DNA: TGTGCCAGTGGTCTGGGTGGGACACAGCCCCAGCATTTT

J: TRBJ1-1
V: TRBV28
size: NA
D: NA
CDR3: CASSLTIGRVGSFF
DNA: TGTGCCAGCAGTCTTACGATCGGCAGGGTCGGGTCTTTCTTT

J: TRBJ1-3
V: TRBV14
size: NA
D: NA
CDR3: CASSQGGPGNTIYF
DNA: TGTGCCAGCAGCCAAGGGGGGCCTGGAAACACCATATATTTT

J: TRBJ2-6
V: TRBV11-2
size: NA
D: NA
CDR3: CASRPLSRGSSGANVLTF
DNA: TGTGCCAGCAGACCTCTTAGCCGAGGAAGCTCTGGGGCCAACGTCCTGACTTTC

J: TRBJ1-5
V: TRBV28
size: NA
D: NA
CDR3: CASSLLGGSNQPQHF
DNA: TGTGCCAGCAGCCTCCTGGGGGGTAGCAATCAGCCCCAGCATTTT

J: TRBJ1-1
V: TRBV5-6
size: NA
D: TRBD1
CDR3: CASSPPGTGRRTEAFF
DNA: TGTGCCAGCAGCCCACCTGGGACAGGGAGGAGGACTGAAGCTTTCTTT

J: TRBJ2-7
V: TRBV27
size: NA
D: TRBD2
CDR3: CASRRTSGSYEQYF
DNA: TGTGCCAGCCGCAGGACTAGCGGGAGCTACGAGCAGTACTTC

J: TRBJ1-4
V: TRBV5-5
size: NA
D: TRBD1
CDR3: CASSSAGTGYEKLFF
DNA: TGTGCCAGCAGTTCAGCCGGGACAGGGTATGAAAAACTGTTTTTT

J: TRBJ2-7
V: TRBV28
size: NA
D: NA
CDR3: CASLSGSSHAEQYF
DNA: TGTGCCAGCCTCTCGGGTAGTAGCCACGCCGAGCAGTACTTC

J: TRBJ2-1
V: TRBV2
size: NA
D: TRBD1
CDR3: CASSEVGQNEQFF
DNA: TGTGCCAGCAGTGAAGTGGGACAGAATGAGCAGTTCTTC

J: TRBJ2-2
V: TRBV11-3
size: NA
D: NA
CDR3: CASSWGEESTGELFF
DNA: TGTGCCAGCAGCTGGGGGGAGGAAAGCACCGGGGAGCTGTTTTTT

J: TRBJ2-2
V: TRBV18
size: NA
D: NA
CDR3: CASSVLARVEDTGELFF
DNA: TGTGCCAGCTCAGTATTGGCGAGGGTTGAGGACACCGGGGAGCTGTTTTTT

J: TRBJ2-1
V: TRBV5-1
size: NA
D: NA
CDR3: CASSLDRVYNEQFF
DNA: TGCGCCAGCAGCCTGGACAGAGTATACAATGAGCAGTTCTTC

J: TRBJ1-1
V: TRBV18
size: NA
D: NA
CDR3: CASRGDSNTEAFF
DNA: TGTGCCAGCCGAGGGGACTCGAACACTGAAGCTTTCTTT

J: TRBJ2-3
V: TRBV3-1/TRBV3-2
size: NA
D: NA
CDR3: CASSQEQNTQYF
DNA: TGTGCCAGCAGCCAAGAACAGAATACGCAGTATTTT

J: TRBJ1-1
V: TRBV19
size: NA
D: NA
CDR3: CASRSGSEAFF
DNA: TGTGCCAGTAGGTCAGGGTCTGAAGCTTTCTTT

J: TRBJ1-6
V: TRBV5-1
size: NA
D: TRBD1
CDR3: CASSMGQGRGSPLHF
DNA: TGCGCCAGCAGCATGGGACAGGGGAGAGGGTCACCCCTCCACTTT